This T cell receptor (beta chain) was documented in a study of vaccination effects on CD4 cells after COVID-19. In the case of this clone: Antigen: not known.

Subsequent to 10 days of culture, CD4+ T cells were isolated. V was shortened by 6 bases and J by 2 bases, with 14 bases between the two germline ends. The length of the CDR3 is 15 residues. Germline-derived CDR1 and CDR2 are MNHEY and SVGAGI. The table came from immunoSEQ multiplex PCR; TCRdb's copy has only in-frame clones and leaves some out. The sample shows tens of thousands of clones, approximately 72% of them seen only once. The clonotype originates from a human donor who received a COVID-19 vaccine. This chain connects TRBV6-5 to TRBJ1-3; perhaps TRBD1 as D (6 bases). The material was CD4+ T cells from PBMCs cultured without peptide, obtained before COVID-19 vaccination. CDR3 coding DNA: TGTGCCAGCAGCGCTAGGGGGTTAACTGGAAACACCATATATTTT. Protein product: CASSARGLTGNTIYF.